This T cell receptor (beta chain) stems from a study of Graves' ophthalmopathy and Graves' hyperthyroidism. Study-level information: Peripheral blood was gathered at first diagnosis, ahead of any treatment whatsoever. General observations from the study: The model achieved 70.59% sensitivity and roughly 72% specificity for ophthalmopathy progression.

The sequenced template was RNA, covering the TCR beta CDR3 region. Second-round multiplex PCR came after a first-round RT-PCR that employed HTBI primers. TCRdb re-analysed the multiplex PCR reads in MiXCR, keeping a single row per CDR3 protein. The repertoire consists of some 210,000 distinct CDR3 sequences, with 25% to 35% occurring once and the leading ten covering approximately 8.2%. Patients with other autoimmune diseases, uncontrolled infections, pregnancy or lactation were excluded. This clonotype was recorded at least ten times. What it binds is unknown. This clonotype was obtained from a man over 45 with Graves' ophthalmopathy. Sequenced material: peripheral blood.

The CDR3 coding sequence is TGTGCCAGCAACCTCCCGGGACAGGAAGAGACCCAGTACTTC. This translates into CASNLPGQEETQYF. V gene TRBV12-3 or TRBV12-4 combines with J gene TRBJ2-5; 8 nucleotides line up with TRBD1. The CDR3 is made up of 14 amino acids. The junction had 7 bases not matched to a gene; V was cut back by 7 bases and J by 3 bases.